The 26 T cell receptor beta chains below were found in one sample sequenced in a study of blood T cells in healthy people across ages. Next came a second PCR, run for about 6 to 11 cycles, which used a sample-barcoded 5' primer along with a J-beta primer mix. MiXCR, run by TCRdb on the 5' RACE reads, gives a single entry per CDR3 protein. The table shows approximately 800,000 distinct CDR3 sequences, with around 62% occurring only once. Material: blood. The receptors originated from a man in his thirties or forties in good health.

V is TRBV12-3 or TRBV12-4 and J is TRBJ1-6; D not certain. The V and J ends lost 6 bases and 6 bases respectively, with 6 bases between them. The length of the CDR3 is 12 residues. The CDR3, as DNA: TGTGCCAGCAGAAGTGGTAATTCACCCCTCCACTTT. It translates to CASRSGNSPLHF.

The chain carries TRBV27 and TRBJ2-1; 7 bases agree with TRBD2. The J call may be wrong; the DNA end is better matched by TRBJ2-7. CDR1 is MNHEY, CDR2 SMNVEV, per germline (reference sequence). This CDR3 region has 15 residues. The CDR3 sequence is CASSLIPTSQWEQYF. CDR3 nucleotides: TGTGCCAGCAGTTTAATCCCGACTAGCCAGTGGGAGCAGTACTTC.

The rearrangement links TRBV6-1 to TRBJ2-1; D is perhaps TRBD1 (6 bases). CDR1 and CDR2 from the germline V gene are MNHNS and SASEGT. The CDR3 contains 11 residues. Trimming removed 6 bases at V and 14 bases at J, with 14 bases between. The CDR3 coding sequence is TGTGCCAGCAGCCTCCGGGACATTAAGTTCTTC. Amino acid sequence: CASSLRDIKFF.

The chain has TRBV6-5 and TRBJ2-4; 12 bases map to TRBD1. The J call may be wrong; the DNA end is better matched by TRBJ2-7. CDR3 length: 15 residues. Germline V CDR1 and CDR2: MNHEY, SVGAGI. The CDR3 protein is CASSYVGQGAYEQYF. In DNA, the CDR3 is TGTGCCAGCAGTTATGTGGGACAGGGGGCATACGAGCAGTACTTC.

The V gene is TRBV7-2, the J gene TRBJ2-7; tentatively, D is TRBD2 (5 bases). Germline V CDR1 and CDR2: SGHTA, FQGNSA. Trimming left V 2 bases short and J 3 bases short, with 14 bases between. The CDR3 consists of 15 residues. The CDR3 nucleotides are TGTGCCAGCAGCTTAACTAGGGAGAGGTTCTACGAGCAGTACTTC. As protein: CASSLTRERFYEQYF. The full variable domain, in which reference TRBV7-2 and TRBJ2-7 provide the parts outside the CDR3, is GAGVSQSPSNKVTEKGKDVELRCDPISGHTALYWYRQSLGQGLEFLIYFQGNSAPDKSGLPSDRFSAERTGGSVSTLTIQRTQQEDSAVYLCASSLTRERFYEQYFGPGTRLTVT.

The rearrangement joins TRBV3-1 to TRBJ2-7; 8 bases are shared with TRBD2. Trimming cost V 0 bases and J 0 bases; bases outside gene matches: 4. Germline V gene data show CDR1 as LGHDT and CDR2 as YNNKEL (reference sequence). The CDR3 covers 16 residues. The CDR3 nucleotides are TGTGCCAGCAGCCAAGATAGAAGCGGGGGCTCCTACGAGCAGTACTTC. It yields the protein CASSQDRSGGSYEQYF.

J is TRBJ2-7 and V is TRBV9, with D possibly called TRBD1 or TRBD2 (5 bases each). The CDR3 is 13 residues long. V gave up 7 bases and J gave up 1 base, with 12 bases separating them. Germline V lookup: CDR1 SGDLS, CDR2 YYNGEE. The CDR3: CASGGASSYEQYF. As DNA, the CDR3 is TGTGCCAGCGGGGGAGCTTCTTCCTACGAGCAGTACTTC.

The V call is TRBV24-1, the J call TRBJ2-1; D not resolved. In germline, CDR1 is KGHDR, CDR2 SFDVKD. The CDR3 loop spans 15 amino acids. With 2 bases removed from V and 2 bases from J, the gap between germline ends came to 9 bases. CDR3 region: CATSDSSNPYNEQFF. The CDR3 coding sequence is TGTGCCACCAGTGATTCAAGCAACCCCTACAATGAGCAGTTCTTC.

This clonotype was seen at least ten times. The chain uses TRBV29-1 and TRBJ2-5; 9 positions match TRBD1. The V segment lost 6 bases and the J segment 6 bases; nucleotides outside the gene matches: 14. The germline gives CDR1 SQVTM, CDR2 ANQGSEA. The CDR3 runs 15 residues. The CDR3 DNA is TGCAGCGTAGCTCCGGGACAGGGATCCTTCAAGACCCAGTACTTC. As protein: CSVAPGQGSFKTQYF.

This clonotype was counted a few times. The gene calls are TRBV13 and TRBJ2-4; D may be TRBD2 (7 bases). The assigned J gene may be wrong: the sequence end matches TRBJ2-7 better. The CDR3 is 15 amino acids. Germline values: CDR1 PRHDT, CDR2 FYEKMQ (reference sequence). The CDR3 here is CASSSLGGGNYEQYF. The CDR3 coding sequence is TGTGCCAGCAGCTCCCTAGGGGGGGGTAACTACGAGCAGTACTTC.

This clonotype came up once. This CDR3 is CASSLGPLEQFF. Here the CDR3 DNA reads TGTGCCAGCAGCTTAGGGCCCCTTGAGCAGTTCTTC. J is TRBJ2-1 and V is TRBV13; D remains unclear. CDR3 length: 12 residues. Per the germline V gene, CDR1 is PRHDT and CDR2 is FYEKMQ (reference sequence). V lost 0 bases, J lost 9 bases, and 6 bases lay in between.

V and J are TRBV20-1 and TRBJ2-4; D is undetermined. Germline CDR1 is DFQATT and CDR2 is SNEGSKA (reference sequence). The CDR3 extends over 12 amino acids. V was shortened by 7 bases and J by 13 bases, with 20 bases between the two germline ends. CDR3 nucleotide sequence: TGCAGTGTTAACCGGTACTCGGGTGAGCAGTACTTC. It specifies CSVNRYSGEQYF.

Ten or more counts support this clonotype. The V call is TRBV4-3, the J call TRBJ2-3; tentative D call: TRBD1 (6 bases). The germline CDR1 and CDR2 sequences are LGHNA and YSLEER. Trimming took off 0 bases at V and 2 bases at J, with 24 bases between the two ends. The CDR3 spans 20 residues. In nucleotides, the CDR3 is TGCGCCAGCAGCCAAGACTACAGCGTAGTCGGGGACACTTTCACAGATACGCAGTATTTT. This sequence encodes CASSQDYSVVGDTFTDTQYF.

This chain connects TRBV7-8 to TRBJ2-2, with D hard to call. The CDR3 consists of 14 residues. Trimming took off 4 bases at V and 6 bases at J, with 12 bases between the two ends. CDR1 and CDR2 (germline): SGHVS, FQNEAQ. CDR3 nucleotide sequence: TGTGCCAGCAGCTCAGCAGGCCAGTCCGGGGAGCTGTTTTTT. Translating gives CASSSAGQSGELFF.

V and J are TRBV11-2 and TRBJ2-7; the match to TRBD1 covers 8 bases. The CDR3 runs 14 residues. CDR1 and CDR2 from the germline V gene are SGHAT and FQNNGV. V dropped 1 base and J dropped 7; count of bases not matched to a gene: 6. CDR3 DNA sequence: TGTGCCAGCAGCTTAGCGGCAGGGGGCCGGGAGCAGTACTTC. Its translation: CASSLAAGGREQYF.

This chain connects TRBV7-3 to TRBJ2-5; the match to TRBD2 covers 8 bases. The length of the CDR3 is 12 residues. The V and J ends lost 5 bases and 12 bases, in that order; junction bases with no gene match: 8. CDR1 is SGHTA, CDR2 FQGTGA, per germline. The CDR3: CASSARGGQKYF. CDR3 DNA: TGTGCCAGCAGCGCCCGGGGGGGTCAGAAGTACTTC.

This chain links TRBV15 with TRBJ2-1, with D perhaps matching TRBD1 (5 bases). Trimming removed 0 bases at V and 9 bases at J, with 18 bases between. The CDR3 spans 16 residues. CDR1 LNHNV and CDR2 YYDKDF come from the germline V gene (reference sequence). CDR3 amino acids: CATSRDPRTSAGEQFF. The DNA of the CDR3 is TGTGCCACCAGCAGAGATCCCCGGACAAGCGCCGGTGAGCAGTTCTTC.

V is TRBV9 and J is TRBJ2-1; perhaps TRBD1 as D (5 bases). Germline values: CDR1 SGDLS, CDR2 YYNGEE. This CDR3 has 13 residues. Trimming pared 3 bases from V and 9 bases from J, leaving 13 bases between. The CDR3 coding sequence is TGTGCCAGCAGCGCCCTCCAGGGTACTGAGCAGTTCTTC. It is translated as CASSALQGTEQFF.

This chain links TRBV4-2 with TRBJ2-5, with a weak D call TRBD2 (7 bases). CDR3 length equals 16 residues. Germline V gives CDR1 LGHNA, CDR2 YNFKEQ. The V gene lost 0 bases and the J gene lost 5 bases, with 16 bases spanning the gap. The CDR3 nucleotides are TGTGCCAGCAGCCAAGATTATCGGGGGGCTCTTGAGACCCAGTACTTC. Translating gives CASSQDYRGALETQYF.

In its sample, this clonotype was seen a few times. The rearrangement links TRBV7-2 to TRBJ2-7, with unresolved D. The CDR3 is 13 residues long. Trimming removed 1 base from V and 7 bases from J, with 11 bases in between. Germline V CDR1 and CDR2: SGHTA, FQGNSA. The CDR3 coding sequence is TGTGCCAGCAGCTTAGTGGTAGGGCAGGAGCAGTACTTC. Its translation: CASSLVVGQEQYF.

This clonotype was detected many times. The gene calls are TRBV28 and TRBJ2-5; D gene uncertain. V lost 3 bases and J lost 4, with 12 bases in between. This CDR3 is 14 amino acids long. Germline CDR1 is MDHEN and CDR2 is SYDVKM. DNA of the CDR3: TGTGCCAGCAGTTTTGAGAGCGTAGGAGAGACCCAGTACTTC. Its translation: CASSFESVGETQYF. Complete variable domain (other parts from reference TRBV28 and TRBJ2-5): DVKVTQSSRYLVKRTGEKVFLECVQDMDHENMFWYRQDPGLGLRLIYFSYDVKMKEKGDIPEGYSVSREKKERFSLILESASTNQTSMYLCASSFESVGETQYFGPGTRLLVL.

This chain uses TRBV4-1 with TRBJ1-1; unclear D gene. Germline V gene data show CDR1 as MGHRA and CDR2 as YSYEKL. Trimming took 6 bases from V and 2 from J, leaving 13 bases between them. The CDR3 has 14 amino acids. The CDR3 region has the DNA TGCGCCAGCAGTTATAGCGAAGAAAACACTGAAGCTTTCTTT. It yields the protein CASSYSEENTEAFF.

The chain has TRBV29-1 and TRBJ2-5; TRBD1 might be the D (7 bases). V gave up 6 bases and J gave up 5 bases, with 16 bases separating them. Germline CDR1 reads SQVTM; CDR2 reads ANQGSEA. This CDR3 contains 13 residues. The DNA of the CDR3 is TGCAGCGTCCGGGAGAGGGGGCTGGAGACCCAGTACTTC. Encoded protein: CSVRERGLETQYF.

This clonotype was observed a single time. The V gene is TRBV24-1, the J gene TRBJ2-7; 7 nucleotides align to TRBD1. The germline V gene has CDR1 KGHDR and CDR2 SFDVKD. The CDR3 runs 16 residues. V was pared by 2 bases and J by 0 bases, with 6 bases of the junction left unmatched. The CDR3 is CATSDSDRAHSYEQYF. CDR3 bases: TGTGCCACCAGTGATTCAGACAGGGCTCACTCCTACGAGCAGTACTTC.

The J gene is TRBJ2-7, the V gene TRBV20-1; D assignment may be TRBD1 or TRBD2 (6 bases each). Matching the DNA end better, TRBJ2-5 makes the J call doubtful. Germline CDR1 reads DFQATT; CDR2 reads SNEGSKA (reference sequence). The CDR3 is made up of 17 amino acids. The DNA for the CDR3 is TGCAGTGCCGAGGCCGTGGGGGGCGCGATTGGTCGGGAGACCCAGTACTTC. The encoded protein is CSAEAVGGAIGRETQYF.

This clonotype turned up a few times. CDR3 region: CSRGEGPNQPQHF. The CDR3, as DNA: TGCAGTCGGGGGGAGGGGCCCAATCAGCCCCAGCATTTT. The chain carries TRBV20-1 and TRBJ1-5, with TRBD1 as a possible D gene (5 bases). Trimming removed 8 bases from V and 3 bases from J, with 14 bases in between. Germline V gene sequence: CDR1 DFQATT, CDR2 SNEGSKA (reference sequence). The CDR3 covers 13 residues.